The present T cell receptor (beta chain) was sequenced within a study of blood T cell repertoires in COVID-19. Background on the study: T cells, B-cell-depleted T cells, or PBMCs supplied cDNA or gDNA.

Between the trimmed V and J ends, which lost 3 bases and 7 bases, there was a span of 12 bases. Germline V lookup: CDR1 LNHDA, CDR2 SQIVND (reference sequence). CDR3 length equals 14 residues. The table lists this clone with a few counts. The method was immunoSEQ multiplex PCR; TCRdb's version includes in-frame clones alone and lacks a portion of them. The profile shows roughly 80,000 clones, around 84% of them singletons. Material for sequencing was peripheral blood. The genes are TRBV19 and TRBJ2-2, with D possibly TRBD1 on 5 matching bases. This sequence was found in a man aged 45-65 years with acute or convalescent COVID-19. The CDR3 region has the DNA TGTGCCAGTAGTATTCCAGGGTTCGGCGGGGAGCTGTTTTTT. Its protein product is CASSIPGFGGELFF.